This is a list of T cell receptor beta chains from one sample in a study of shared clonotypes between healthy human individuals. Sequencing was performed with immunoSEQ multiplex PCR; in TCRdb, only in-frame clones are kept and a portion is missing. In the table there are 980,000 or so clones, over 75% of which are singletons. The sequenced sample consisted of memory CD4+ T cells sorted from blood. The receptors were sampled from a man aged 18 to 30 in good health. Each CDR3 is given with its conserved first and last residue. Each record gives: clone size, J gene, CDR3 length, V gene, D gene, CDR3 protein, CDR3 DNA. D genes are given only for firm matches. Clone size is stated in some rows and not others, as once, few, many or a class when expanded.

>-|TRBJ2-3|16|TRBV5-6|-
CASSNWGGSHLDTQYF
TGTGCCAGCAGCAATTGGGGAGGAAGCCATTTAGATACGCAGTATTTT
>-|TRBJ2-7|12|TRBV5-6|-
CASSPQGREQYF
TGTGCCAGCAGCCCTCAGGGGAGGGAGCAGTACTTC
>-|TRBJ1-2|14|TRBV18|-
CASSPPGLVDGYTF
TGTGCCAGCTCACCACCGGGTTTAGTGGATGGCTACACCTTC
>-|TRBJ1-6|15|TRBV4-3|-
CASSQEGGVESPLHF
TGCGCCAGCAGCCAAGAAGGGGGGGTGGAATCACCCCTCCACTTT
>-|TRBJ2-7|14|TRBV9|TRBD2
CASSLLAAGREQYF
TGTGCCAGCAGCCTTCTAGCGGCCGGGAGGGAGCAGTACTTC
>-|TRBJ2-3|14|TRBV18|-
CASSPSQTTDTQYF
TGTGCCAGCTCACCTTCCCAGACCACAGATACGCAGTATTTT
>-|TRBJ1-6|14|TRBV9|-
CASSVEPDNSPLHF
TGTGCCAGCAGCGTAGAGCCAGATAATTCACCCCTCCACTTT
>-|TRBJ2-2|16|TRBV6-5|-
CASSYQTTLSTGELFF
TGTGCCAGCAGTTACCAGACCACCCTGAGCACCGGGGAGCTGTTTTTT
>-|TRBJ2-7|16|TRBV11-3|TRBD2
CASSSSEAGGPYEQYF
TGTGCCAGCAGCTCATCCGAAGCGGGAGGGCCCTACGAGCAGTACTTC
>-|TRBJ2-2|12|TRBV19|-
CASKLLTGELFF
TGTGCCAGTAAACTACTCACCGGGGAGCTGTTTTTT
>-|TRBJ1-4|15|TRBV11-3|TRBD1
CASSPGTAVNEKLFF
TGTGCCAGCAGCCCTGGGACAGCTGTGAATGAAAAACTGTTTTTT
>-|TRBJ2-2|16|TRBV6-4|-
CASSATPGLLTGELFF
TGTGCCAGCAGTGCCACACCGGGACTCCTCACCGGGGAGCTGTTTTTT
>few|TRBJ1-5|15|TRBV6-1|-
CASRWGSYSNQPQHF
TGTGCCAGCAGATGGGGTTCTTATAGCAATCAGCCCCAGCATTTT
>-|TRBJ1-4|14|TRBV14|-
CASSQEGADEKLFF
TGTGCCAGCAGCCAAGAGGGTGCTGATGAAAAACTGTTTTTT
>-|TRBJ2-4|15|TRBV29-1|-
CSVDAAGGDKNIQYF
TGCAGCGTTGACGCGGCAGGGGGGGACAAAAACATTCAGTACTTC
>-|TRBJ1-6|15|TRBV11-2|TRBD1
CASSRAGTGNSPLHF
TGTGCCAGCAGCCGAGCCGGGACAGGGAATTCACCCCTCCACTTT
>-|TRBJ1-3|16|TRBV7-6|-
CASSLKGTGSGNTIYF
TGTGCCAGCAGCTTAAAAGGCACAGGGTCCGGAAACACCATATATTTT
>-|TRBJ1-5|17|TRBV27|TRBD1
CASRGLTGGYLSQPQHF
TGTGCCAGCAGGGGCCTGACAGGGGGCTATTTGAGTCAGCCCCAGCATTTT
>-|TRBJ2-1|14|TRBV6-5|-
CASSRQAGYNEQFF
TGTGCCAGTTCGAGACAAGCGGGCTACAATGAGCAGTTCTTC
>many|TRBJ2-1|14|TRBV19|-
CASSIGGRGNEQFF
TGTGCCAGTAGTATCGGGGGAAGGGGGAATGAGCAGTTCTTC